This T cell receptor beta chain was observed in a study of tumor and adjacent non-tumor tissue in lung cancer. Study at large: Patients comprised roughly 12 adenocarcinoma, a couple of squamous cell carcinoma and 1 small cell lung cancer. Study findings and constraints: Higher tumor TCR diversity was associated with shorter survival. Normal lung showed higher cumulative top 100 clone frequency than tumor.

The V gene's germline CDR1 is MNHEY and CDR2 SVGAGI. This CDR3 contains 11 residues. The V end lost 11 bases, the J end lost 8 bases, and 13 bases lay between the germline ends. A modified ARM-PCR protocol with three rounds of nested PCR amplified TCRbeta. TCRdb passed the multiplex PCR reads through MiXCR, listing each CDR3 protein once. Of approximately 110,000 distinct CDR3 sequences listed, under 65% were seen once; the top ten hold 19%. As regards this clonotype: What it recognizes is unknown.

This sample's RNA came from whole unsorted tissue. The normal lung tissue was taken more than 3 cm from the tumor edge. The sequence came from a man aged 55 to 70 with non-small cell lung cancer. The chain joins TRBV6-5 to TRBJ2-1; the D gene could be TRBD1 or TRBD2 (5 bases each). The sequenced sample was distant non-tumor lung tissue. The CDR3 spells CARGVCDEQFF. CDR3 bases: TGTGCCCGAGGGGTATGTGATGAGCAGTTCTTC.